One and the same sample provided the 16 T cell receptor beta chains below, sequenced in a study of metastatic and nonmetastatic thyroid tumors. Patients underwent thyroid surgery, and none had received any treatment before it. Through MiXCR, TCRdb re-clonotyped the PCR reads. Seen here are about 38,000 clones, 25% to 30% observed once, and the top ten hold roughly 11%. The sample comprised blood. These receptors were taken from a male donor with papillary thyroid cancer or a benign thyroid nodule (not recorded which). Some clones in this sample may be carry-over from other donors' samples.

This clone showed up many times. The chain couples TRBV5-4 to TRBJ2-3; a weak D match, TRBD2 (6 bases). The CDR3 runs 14 residues. The ends were cut back, 4 bases at V and 0 bases at J, with 9 bases in the middle. The germline V gene encodes CDR1 SGHNT and CDR2 YYREEE (reference sequence). CDR3 sequence: CASSPTSSTDTQYF. The CDR3 DNA reads as TGTGCCAGCAGCCCGACTAGTAGCACAGATACGCAGTATTTT. Drawing the rest from reference TRBV5-4 and TRBJ2-3, the complete variable domain is ETGVTQSPTHLIKTRGQQVTLRCSSQSGHNTVSWYQQALGQGPQFIFQYYREEENGRGNFPPRFSGLQFPNYSSELNVNALELDDSALYLCASSPTSSTDTQYFGPGTRLTVL.

This clone was seen many times. The chain employs TRBV6-4 and TRBJ2-2; D is perhaps TRBD2 (5 bases). The V and J ends lost 4 bases and 5 bases respectively, with 11 bases between them. Germline V gene lookup returns CDR1 MRHNA and CDR2 SNTAGT. The CDR3 extends over 14 amino acids. The CDR3 reads CASSVEGSTGELFF. CDR3 DNA sequence: TGTGCCAGCAGTGTAGAGGGCTCGACCGGGGAGCTGTTTTTT.

This clone occurred a few times. This rearrangement joins TRBV11-3 to TRBJ2-1; possible D gene TRBD1, 6 bases. This CDR3 is 14 amino acids long. V lost 1 base to trimming and J lost 8 bases, with 12 bases between them. Germline lookup yields CDR1 SGHNT and CDR2 YENEEA. The CDR3 sequence is CASSLGQEYDEQFF. The CDR3 DNA sequence: TGTGCCAGCAGCTTAGGACAGGAGTATGATGAGCAGTTCTTC.

V and J are TRBV9 and TRBJ2-3; D remains unclear. Trimming removed 0 bases from V and 5 bases from J, with 7 bases in between. The CDR3 runs to 13 residues. CDR1 is SGDLS, CDR2 YYNGEE, per germline. The CDR3 DNA reads as TGTGCCAGCAGCGTAGAATCTCTAGATACGCAGTATTTT. This translates into CASSVESLDTQYF. Looking up the rest from reference TRBV9 and TRBJ2-3 gives the full variable domain: DSGVTQTPKHLITATGQRVTLRCSPRSGDLSVYWYQQSLDQGLQFLIQYYNGEERAKGNILERFSAQQFPDLHSELNLSSLELGDSALYFCASSVESLDTQYFGPGTRLTVL.

The chain couples TRBV20-1 to TRBJ2-1; TRBD2 matches 10 bases. This CDR3 is 14 amino acids long. With 3 bases clipped from V and 4 bases from J, the junction kept 3 bases outside the gene matches. Germline V gene data show CDR1 as DFQATT and CDR2 as SNEGSKA (reference sequence). The CDR3 loop reads CSARASGSYNEQFF. CDR3 nucleotide sequence: TGCAGTGCTAGGGCTAGCGGGAGTTACAATGAGCAGTTCTTC.

The V and J genes are TRBV20-1 and TRBJ2-1; D gene unclear. This CDR3 contains 14 residues. Germline V gene sequence: CDR1 DFQATT, CDR2 SNEGSKA (reference sequence). Trimming stripped 5 bases from V and 6 bases from J, with 17 bases between. DNA for the CDR3: TGCAGTGCTCCCCTTGATTGGGTACGCAATGAGCAGTTCTTC. Translated, it gives CSAPLDWVRNEQFF.

The chain combines TRBV4-2 with TRBJ2-7, with a possible D match to TRBD2 (7 bases). Trimming removed 7 bases at V and 7 bases at J, with 14 bases between. The V gene's germline CDR1 is LGHNA and CDR2 YNFKEQ. CDR3 length equals 12 residues. As DNA, the CDR3 is TGTGCCAGCAATCCGGGGAGGGGGGAGCAGTACTTC. Translation gives CASNPGRGEQYF.

This clone was observed a handful of times. The chain recombines TRBV12-5 with TRBJ2-3; D ambiguous. This CDR3 contains 14 residues. The V gene's germline CDR1 is LGHNT and CDR2 FRNRAP. V lost 5 bases, J lost 2 bases, and 11 bases lay in between. As DNA, the CDR3 is TGTGCTAGTGGTCCCGGTTCCATCACAGATACGCAGTATTTT. This gives the protein CASGPGSITDTQYF.

V and J are TRBV5-1 and TRBJ2-3; D is undetermined. There are 14 residues in the CDR3. Germline V CDR1 and CDR2: SGHRS, YFSETQ. Trimming took off 4 bases at V and 1 base at J, with 10 bases between the two ends. CDR3 nucleotide sequence: TGCGCCAGCAGCCCCCTCCCAGGCACAGATACGCAGTATTTT. Protein product: CASSPLPGTDTQYF.

The V call is TRBV6-2 or TRBV6-3, the J call TRBJ2-3; D possibly corresponds to TRBD2 (5 bases). Germline assignment: CDR1 MNHEY and CDR2 SVGEGT. Deletions cut 5 bases from V and 5 bases from J, with 11 bases between. This CDR3 is 13 amino acids long. The CDR3 sequence is CASSRREGDTQYF. Here the CDR3 DNA reads TGTGCCAGCAGTCGCCGAGAGGGAGATACGCAGTATTTT.

This clone was observed once. The chain has TRBV4-2 and TRBJ2-2; D may be TRBD1 (7 bases). Germline lookup yields CDR1 LGHNA and CDR2 YNFKEQ. Trimming left V 0 bases short and J 5 bases short, with 10 bases between. This CDR3 comprises 15 residues. Written as DNA, the CDR3 is TGTGCCAGCAGCCAAGACCAGGGGGGTACCGGGGAGCTGTTTTTT. Encoded protein: CASSQDQGGTGELFF.

The rearrangement joins TRBV2 to TRBJ2-1; the D is unclear. The V end lost 8 bases, the J end lost 6 bases, and 11 bases lay between the germline ends. This CDR3 has 12 amino acids. Germline V gene lookup returns CDR1 SNHLY and CDR2 FYNNEI. This CDR3 is CASGLLSNEQFF. CDR3 DNA sequence: TGTGCCAGCGGTCTACTTAGCAATGAGCAGTTCTTC.

At least ten counts were recorded for this clone. The rearrangement joins TRBV5-1 to TRBJ2-6, with D unresolved. This CDR3 is 16 amino acids long. Looked up from germline, CDR1 is SGHRS and CDR2 is YFSETQ. V dropped 0 bases and J dropped 0 bases, with 7 bases sitting between them. The chain's CDR3 is CASSLASDSGANVLTF. The CDR3 DNA is TGCGCCAGCAGCTTGGCCTCTGACTCTGGGGCCAACGTCCTGACTTTC.

This clone has only a few counts. The rearrangement uses TRBV18 and TRBJ2-7, with unresolved D. Germline assignment: CDR1 KGHSH and CDR2 LQKENI. V dropped 1 base and J dropped 6 bases, with 7 bases sitting between them. The CDR3 is made up of 12 amino acids. The CDR3 loop is CASSPLGGEQYF. The CDR3, as DNA: TGTGCCAGCTCACCACTTGGTGGCGAGCAGTACTTC.

This clone was observed a handful of times. This sequence joins TRBV6-1 and TRBJ2-7; D gene ambiguous. Trimming took 8 bases from V and 3 from J, leaving 17 bases between them. CDR1 is MNHNS and CDR2 is SASEGT in the germline V gene. The CDR3 contains 14 residues. The CDR3 nucleotides are TGTGCCAGCCATAGGTCCAGGTTCTTCTACGAGCAGTACTTC. It yields the protein CASHRSRFFYEQYF.

This clone has a handful of counts. In nucleotides, the CDR3 is TGTGCCAGCAGTCTAGATCGGGAGTTCATGGGTTCAGATACGCAGTATTTT. This encodes CASSLDREFMGSDTQYF. The chain carries TRBV28 and TRBJ2-3; D might be TRBD2 (6 bases). This CDR3 has 17 amino acids. The V gene's germline CDR1 is MDHEN and CDR2 SYDVKM. Trimming pared 5 bases from V and 4 bases from J, leaving 22 bases between.